These T cell receptor beta chains were read from a single sample in a study of identical twins. One entry per CDR3 protein results from TCRdb running MiXCR on the 5' RACE reads. The table records 510,000 or so distinct CDR3 sequences, 15% of them present only once. The sample was also reused in another study, on yellow fever vaccine responses in identical twins.

Material for sequencing was CD4+ T cells sorted from blood. All receptors come from a woman under 30 in good health. CDR3s include the opening cysteine and the closing phenylalanine or tryptophan. The D gene is left open where the match is weak. Clone size is not always given. Where it is, it says once, few, many or a class for expanded clones.

D: NA
J: TRBJ2-3
size: few
V: TRBV11-2
CDR3: CASSHPLATDTQYF
DNA: TGTGCCAGCAGCCACCCATTAGCCACAGATACGCAGTATTTT

D: NA
J: TRBJ1-3
size: NA
V: TRBV20-1
CDR3: CSARDLEGRNTIYF
DNA: TGCAGTGCTAGAGATCTGGAGGGGCGGAACACCATATATTTT

D: NA
J: TRBJ2-7
size: few
V: TRBV6-2/TRBV6-3
CDR3: CASNPWTASKPYEQYF
DNA: TGTGCCAGCAACCCTTGGACAGCAAGCAAACCCTACGAGCAGTACTTC

D: NA
J: TRBJ2-3
size: few
V: TRBV12-3/TRBV12-4
CDR3: CASSFRHSTDTQYF
DNA: TGTGCCAGCAGTTTTCGCCACTCCACAGATACGCAGTATTTT

D: TRBD1
J: TRBJ1-1
size: NA
V: TRBV18
CDR3: CASSPGQAGAEAFF
DNA: TGTGCCAGCTCACCCGGACAGGCCGGGGCTGAAGCTTTCTTT

D: TRBD1
J: TRBJ2-1
size: many
V: TRBV29-1
CDR3: CSVSKTGGSYNEQFF
DNA: TGCAGCGTCTCAAAAACAGGGGGGTCTTACAATGAGCAGTTCTTC

D: TRBD2
J: TRBJ2-3
size: NA
V: TRBV18
CDR3: CASSPVVAGVGDTQYF
DNA: TGTGCCAGCTCACCGGTGGTAGCGGGAGTTGGAGATACGCAGTATTTT

D: TRBD2
J: TRBJ2-3
size: few
V: TRBV7-2
CDR3: CASSLVSGGHGDTQYF
DNA: TGTGCCAGCAGCTTAGTCAGCGGGGGGCATGGAGATACGCAGTATTTT

D: NA
J: TRBJ2-3
size: many
V: TRBV12-3/TRBV12-4
CDR3: CASSLVPWLSKSTDTQYF
DNA: TGTGCCAGCAGTTTAGTCCCTTGGTTGTCCAAAAGCACAGATACGCAGTATTTT

D: NA
J: TRBJ2-2
size: NA
V: TRBV27
CDR3: CASAVRQLTGELFF
DNA: TGTGCCAGCGCTGTTAGGCAGCTCACCGGGGAGCTGTTTTTT

D: TRBD2
J: TRBJ2-2
size: NA
V: TRBV9
CDR3: CASSRAAGVRTGELFF
DNA: TGTGCCAGCAGCCGGGCTGCGGGAGTACGCACCGGGGAGCTGTTTTTT

D: NA
J: TRBJ2-7
size: NA
V: TRBV7-7
CDR3: CASSDNRSFFPYEQYF
DNA: TGTGCCAGCAGCGACAACAGGTCCTTTTTTCCCTACGAGCAGTACTTC

D: NA
J: TRBJ2-3
size: NA
V: TRBV6-5
CDR3: CASSYSAGKTTDTQYF
DNA: TGTGCCAGCAGTTACTCGGCGGGGAAGACTACAGATACGCAGTATTTT

D: TRBD1
J: TRBJ2-1
size: few
V: TRBV12-3/TRBV12-4
CDR3: CASSPDRAAYNEQFF
DNA: TGTGCCAGCAGTCCCGACAGGGCTGCGTACAATGAGCAGTTCTTC

D: NA
J: TRBJ2-5
size: few
V: TRBV28
CDR3: CASSFAGEETQYF
DNA: TGTGCCAGCAGTTTTGCAGGGGAGGAGACCCAGTACTTC

D: NA
J: TRBJ1-5
size: NA
V: TRBV4-1
CDR3: CASSPRTPNQPQHF
DNA: TGCGCCAGCAGCCCCCGTACCCCCAATCAGCCCCAGCATTTT

D: NA
J: TRBJ2-2
size: few
V: TRBV10-3
CDR3: CATQEGHGTGELFF
DNA: TGTGCCACCCAGGAGGGACACGGTACCGGGGAGCTGTTTTTT

D: NA
J: TRBJ1-4
size: few
V: TRBV12-3/TRBV12-4
CDR3: CASSKTPSNEKLFF
DNA: TGTGCCAGCAGTAAGACCCCTTCGAATGAAAAACTGTTTTTT

D: TRBD1
J: TRBJ1-1
size: NA
V: TRBV5-1
CDR3: CASSLVGGWAEAFF
DNA: TGCGCCAGCAGCTTGGTAGGGGGCTGGGCTGAAGCTTTCTTT

D: NA
J: TRBJ2-1
size: NA
V: TRBV21-1
CDR3: CASSKWDRGVYEQFF
DNA: TGTGCCAGCAGCAAATGGGACAGGGGCGTCTATGAGCAGTTCTTC

D: NA
J: TRBJ2-2
size: NA
V: TRBV2
CDR3: CASRPWGPGGELFF
DNA: TGTGCCAGCCGCCCATGGGGGCCGGGCGGGGAGCTGTTTTTT

D: NA
J: TRBJ2-5
size: few
V: TRBV29-1
CDR3: CSVRPSGTQYF
DNA: TGCAGCGTTCGACCCAGCGGGACCCAGTACTTC

D: TRBD1
J: TRBJ1-6
size: few
V: TRBV28
CDR3: CASSQRQGALRNSPLHF
DNA: TGTGCCAGCAGTCAAAGGCAGGGGGCGCTCCGGAATTCACCCCTCCACTTT

D: NA
J: TRBJ2-1
size: NA
V: TRBV9
CDR3: CASGGDSYNEQFF
DNA: TGTGCCAGCGGCGGGGACAGTTACAATGAGCAGTTCTTC